This TCR beta chain was profiled in a study of neurological immune-mediated disorders. Findings of the study overall: Patients with HTLV-1-associated myelopathy showed the most TCR clonal expansion. Those with multiple sclerosis showed the least, falling below healthy controls. The multiple sclerosis repertoire cluster was not associated with any clinical or MRI feature, with the authors stating that larger cohorts are needed.

By share, this clonotype ranks as medium-sized. Its antigen is unidentified. As for time point: longitudinal time-point 1 (baseline). 5'RACE with 10-nucleotide random UMIs produced the cDNA. TCRdb ran MiXCR on the 5' RACE reads and lists one entry per CDR3 protein. The sample lists approximately 36,000 distinct CDR3 sequences, approximately 3% seen once, with around 8% in the top ten. The CDR3 is 15 amino acids. V lost 5 bases, J lost 0 bases, and 14 bases lay in between. Germline V gives CDR1 SGHRS, CDR2 YFSETQ. The chain recombines TRBV5-1 with TRBJ2-5; D not certain. Sequences were obtained from PBMCs. The sequence came from a woman aged 60-75 years with multiple sclerosis. CDR3 coding DNA: TGCGCCAGCAGAACGACGTTATCGTACCAAGAGACCCAGTACTTC. This translates into CASRTTLSYQETQYF. The full variable domain, with the rest looked up from reference TRBV5-1 and TRBJ2-5, is KAGVTQTPRYLIKTRGQQVTLSCSPISGHRSVSWYQQTPGQGLQFLFEYFSETQRNKGNFPGRFSGRQFSNSRSEMNVSTLELGDSALYLCASRTTLSYQETQYFGPGTRLLVL.